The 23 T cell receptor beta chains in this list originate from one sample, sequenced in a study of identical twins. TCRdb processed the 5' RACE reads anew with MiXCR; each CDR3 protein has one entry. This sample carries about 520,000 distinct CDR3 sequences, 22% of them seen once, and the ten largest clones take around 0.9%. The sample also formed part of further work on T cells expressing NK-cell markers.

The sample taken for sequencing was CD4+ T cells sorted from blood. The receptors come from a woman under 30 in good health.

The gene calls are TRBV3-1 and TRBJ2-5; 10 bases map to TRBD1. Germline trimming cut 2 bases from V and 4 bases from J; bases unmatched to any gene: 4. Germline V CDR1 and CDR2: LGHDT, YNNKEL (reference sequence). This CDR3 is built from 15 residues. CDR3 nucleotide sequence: TGTGCCAGCAGCCAAAGGACAGGGGGAGGAGAGACCCAGTACTTC. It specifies CASSQRTGGGETQYF.

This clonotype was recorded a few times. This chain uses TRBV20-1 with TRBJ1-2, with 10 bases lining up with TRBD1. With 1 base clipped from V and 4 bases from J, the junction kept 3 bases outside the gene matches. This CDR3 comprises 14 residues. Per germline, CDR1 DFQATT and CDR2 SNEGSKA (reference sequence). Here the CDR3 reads CSARGDRGFYGYTF. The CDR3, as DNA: TGCAGTGCTAGAGGGGACAGGGGATTCTATGGCTACACCTTC.

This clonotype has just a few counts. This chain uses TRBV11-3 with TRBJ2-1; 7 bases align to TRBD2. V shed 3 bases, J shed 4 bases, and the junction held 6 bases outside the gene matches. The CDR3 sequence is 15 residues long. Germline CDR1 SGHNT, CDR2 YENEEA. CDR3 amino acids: CASSFSGDTYNEQFF. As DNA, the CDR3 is TGTGCCAGCAGCTTCAGCGGGGATACATACAATGAGCAGTTCTTC.

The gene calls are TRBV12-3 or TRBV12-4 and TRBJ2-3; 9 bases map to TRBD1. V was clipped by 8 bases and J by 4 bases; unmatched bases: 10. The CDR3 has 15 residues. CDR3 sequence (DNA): TGTGCCAGCCTCCAGTGGGGGACAGGGTCAGATACGCAGTATTTT. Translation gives CASLQWGTGSDTQYF.

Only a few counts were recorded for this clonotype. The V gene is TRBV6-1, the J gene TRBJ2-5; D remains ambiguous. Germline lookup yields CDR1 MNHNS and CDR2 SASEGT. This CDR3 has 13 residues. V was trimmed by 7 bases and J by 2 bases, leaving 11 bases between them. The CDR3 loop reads CASTRSPQETQYF. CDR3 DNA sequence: TGTGCCAGCACCAGGTCTCCACAAGAGACCCAGTACTTC.

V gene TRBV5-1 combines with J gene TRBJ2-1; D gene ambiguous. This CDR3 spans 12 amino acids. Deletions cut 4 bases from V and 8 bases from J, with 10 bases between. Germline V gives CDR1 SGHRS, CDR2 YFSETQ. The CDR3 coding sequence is TGCGCCAGCAGCCTGGAGTTCGATGAGCAGTTCTTC. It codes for CASSLEFDEQFF.

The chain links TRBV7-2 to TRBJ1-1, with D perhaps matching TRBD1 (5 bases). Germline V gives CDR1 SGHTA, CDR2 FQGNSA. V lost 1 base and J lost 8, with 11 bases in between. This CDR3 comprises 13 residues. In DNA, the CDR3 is TGTGCCAGCAGCTTAGAAGCAGGGCAAGAAGCTTTCTTT. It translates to CASSLEAGQEAFF.

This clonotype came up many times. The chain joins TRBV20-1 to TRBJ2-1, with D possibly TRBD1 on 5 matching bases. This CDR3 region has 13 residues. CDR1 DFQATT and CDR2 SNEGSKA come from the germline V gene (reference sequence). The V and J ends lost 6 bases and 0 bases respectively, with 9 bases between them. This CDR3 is CSAGRSSYNEQFF. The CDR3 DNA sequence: TGCAGTGCGGGGCGGAGCTCCTACAATGAGCAGTTCTTC.

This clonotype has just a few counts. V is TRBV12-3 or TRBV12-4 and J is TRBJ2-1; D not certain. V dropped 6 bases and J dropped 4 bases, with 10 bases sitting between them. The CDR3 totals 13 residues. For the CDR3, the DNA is TGTGCCAGCAGATTCGCAGATTACAATGAGCAGTTCTTC. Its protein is CASRFADYNEQFF.

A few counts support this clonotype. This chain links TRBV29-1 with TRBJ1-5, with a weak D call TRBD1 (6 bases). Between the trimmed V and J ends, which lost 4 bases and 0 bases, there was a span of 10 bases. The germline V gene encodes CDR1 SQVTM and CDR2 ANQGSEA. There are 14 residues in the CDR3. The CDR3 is CSVGGQHSNQPQHF. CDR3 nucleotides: TGCAGCGTTGGGGGACAACATAGCAATCAGCCCCAGCATTTT.

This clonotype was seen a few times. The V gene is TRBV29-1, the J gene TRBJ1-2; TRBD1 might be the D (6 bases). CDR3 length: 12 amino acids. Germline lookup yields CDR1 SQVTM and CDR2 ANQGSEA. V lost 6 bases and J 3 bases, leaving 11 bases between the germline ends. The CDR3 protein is CSVHDRHYGYTF. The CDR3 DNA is TGCAGCGTCCATGACAGGCACTATGGCTACACCTTC.

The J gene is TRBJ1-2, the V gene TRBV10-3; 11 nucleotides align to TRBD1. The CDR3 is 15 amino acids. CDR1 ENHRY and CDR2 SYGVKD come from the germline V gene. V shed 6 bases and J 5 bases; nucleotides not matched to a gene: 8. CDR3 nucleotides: TGTGCCATCAGCCCGGACAGGGGGCTCTCTTATGGCTACACCTTC. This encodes CAISPDRGLSYGYTF.

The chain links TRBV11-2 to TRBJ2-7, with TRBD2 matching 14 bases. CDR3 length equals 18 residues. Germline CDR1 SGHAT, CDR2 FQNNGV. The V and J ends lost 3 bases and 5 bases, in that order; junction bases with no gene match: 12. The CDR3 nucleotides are TGTGCCAGCAGCTTTGTCGGGACTAGCGGGGGACGGAGCAACGAGCAGTACTTC. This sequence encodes CASSFVGTSGGRSNEQYF.

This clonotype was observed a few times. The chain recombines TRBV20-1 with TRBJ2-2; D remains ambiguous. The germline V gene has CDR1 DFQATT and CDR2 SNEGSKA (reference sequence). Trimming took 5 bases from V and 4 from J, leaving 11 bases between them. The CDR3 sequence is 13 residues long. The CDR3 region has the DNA TGCAGTGCTCCCCGCCGCGGCACCGGGGAGCTGTTTTTT. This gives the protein CSAPRRGTGELFF.

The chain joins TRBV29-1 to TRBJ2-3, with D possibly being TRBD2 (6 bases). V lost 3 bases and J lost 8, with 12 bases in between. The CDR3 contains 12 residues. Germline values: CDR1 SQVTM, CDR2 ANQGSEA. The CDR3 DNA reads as TGCAGCGTTGACTACTTAGCGGTTACGCAGTATTTT. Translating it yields CSVDYLAVTQYF.

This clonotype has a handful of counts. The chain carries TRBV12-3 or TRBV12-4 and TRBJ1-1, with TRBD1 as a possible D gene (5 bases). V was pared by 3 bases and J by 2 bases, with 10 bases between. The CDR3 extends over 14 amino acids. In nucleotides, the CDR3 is TGTGCCAGCAGTTTTGGAGGGGCAAACACTGAAGCTTTCTTT. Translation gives CASSFGGANTEAFF.

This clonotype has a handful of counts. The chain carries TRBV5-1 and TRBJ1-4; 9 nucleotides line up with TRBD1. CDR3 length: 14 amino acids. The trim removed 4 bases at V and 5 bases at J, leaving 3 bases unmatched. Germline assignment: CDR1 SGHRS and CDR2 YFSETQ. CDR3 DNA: TGCGCCAGCAGCGAGGACAGGGGAAATGAAAAACTGTTTTTT. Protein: CASSEDRGNEKLFF.

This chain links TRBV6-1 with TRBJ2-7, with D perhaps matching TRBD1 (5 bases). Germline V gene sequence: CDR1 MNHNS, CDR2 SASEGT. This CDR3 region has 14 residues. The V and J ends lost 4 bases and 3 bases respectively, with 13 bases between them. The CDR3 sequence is CASSGTLRLYEQYF. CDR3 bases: TGTGCCAGCAGTGGGACACTACGACTCTACGAGCAGTACTTC.

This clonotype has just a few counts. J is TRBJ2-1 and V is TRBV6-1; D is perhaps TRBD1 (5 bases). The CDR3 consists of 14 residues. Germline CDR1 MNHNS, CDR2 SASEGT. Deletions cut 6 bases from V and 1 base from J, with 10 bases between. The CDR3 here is CASRPGLSYNEQFF. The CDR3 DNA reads TGTGCCAGCAGGCCAGGGCTTTCCTACAATGAGCAGTTCTTC.

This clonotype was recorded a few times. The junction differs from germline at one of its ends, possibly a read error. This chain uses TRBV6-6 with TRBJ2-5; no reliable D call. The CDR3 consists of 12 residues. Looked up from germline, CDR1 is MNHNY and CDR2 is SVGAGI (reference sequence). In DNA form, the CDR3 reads TGTGCCAGCAGTGACCTCGGAAGGAGCGCGGACTTC. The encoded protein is CASSDLGRSADF.

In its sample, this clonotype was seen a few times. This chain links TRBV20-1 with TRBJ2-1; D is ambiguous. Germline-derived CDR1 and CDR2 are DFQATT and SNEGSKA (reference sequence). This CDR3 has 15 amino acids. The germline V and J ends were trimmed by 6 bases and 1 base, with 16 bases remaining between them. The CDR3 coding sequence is TGCAGTGCCCGAGAGCAGACTCCTTCCTACAATGAGCAGTTCTTC. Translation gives CSAREQTPSYNEQFF.

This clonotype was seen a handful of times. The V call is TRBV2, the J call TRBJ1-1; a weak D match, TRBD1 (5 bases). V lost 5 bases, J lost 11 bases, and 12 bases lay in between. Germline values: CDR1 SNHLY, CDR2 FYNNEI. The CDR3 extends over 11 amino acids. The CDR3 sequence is CASSPWDVAFF. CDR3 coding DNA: TGTGCCAGCAGTCCCTGGGACGTGGCTTTCTTT.

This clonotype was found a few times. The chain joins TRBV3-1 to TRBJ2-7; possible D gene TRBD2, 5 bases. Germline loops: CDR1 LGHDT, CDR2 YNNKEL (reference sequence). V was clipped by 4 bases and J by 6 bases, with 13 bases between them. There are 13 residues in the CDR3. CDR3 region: CASSPRLGSEQYF. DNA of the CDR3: TGTGCCAGCAGCCCCCGCCTGGGGAGCGAGCAGTACTTC.